The following is a T cell receptor (beta chain) sequence with its context. This clone's antigen is unknown. No clone much larger than this one lies a single base away; base qualities are absent. TCRbeta CDR3 regions were amplified from genomic DNA using the immunoSEQ Assay, a bias-controlled multiplex PCR. Per the source publication's procedure: Nucleated cell counts per sample were estimated from amplification of reference gene primers within the assay. To quantify the absolute abundance of each unique TCRbeta CDR3 rearrangement, sequence reads were collapsed and filtered. For each sample, productive Simpson clonality was calculated as the square root of Simpson's diversity index over productive rearrangements. TCRdb stores this immuneACCESS table with in-frame sequences only. Part of the clones is absent; in the studies checked, under half of the shortfall reflects unresolved V genes, and no reason is known for the rest. V and J calls and clone size are copied from that table; D and trimming were computed from the DNA. This sample is represented by 400,000 to 450,000 clones; 88% of them were singletons. The ten largest clones represent over 10% of the sample.

Here V drops 3 bases and J drops 6 bases, and the junction holds 6 bases not matched to any gene. The germline V gene gives CDR1 as SGHDT and CDR2 as YYEEEE. The CDR3, from cysteine to phenylalanine, totals 16 residues. The retained sequence is limited to the CDR3, 48 bases, with the frame set at the first base. The data were obtained in a study of blood T cell repertoires in COVID-19 (TCRdb year 2020). For context, the study as a whole: Collaborator samples came from the United States, Italy and Spain and covered acute and convalescent phases of COVID-19. Where available, HLA class I and class II types were obtained from metadata supplied by the sample provider rather than from assay-based typing. A freely available public database, intended as a resource for researchers studying the immune response to SARS-CoV-2, is where the repertoires were released. Sample metadata almost always included a de-identified subject ID, COVID-19 status, age in years and sex. The samples were drawn from two sources: the first 160 participants of the ongoing ImmuneRACE study, and approximately 1,300 subjects contributed by 6 global collaborators. The dataset comprised deeply sampled blood TCRbeta repertoires from subjects exposed to, actively infected with, or recovered from COVID-19. The prospective study material was composed of cDNA or gDNA derived from T cells, B-cell-depleted T cells, or PBMCs. General conclusions and limits of the study: The amount of clinical and demographic metadata varied by source and participant and was provided uncurated.

One collaborating source in Seattle enrolled patients while the patients were actively infected and followed the patients over time throughout the course of disease. Each collaborating institution followed its own protocols to collect whole blood in K2EDTA tubes. For TCRbeta analysis, collaborators shipped samples in one of three forms: frozen whole blood, isolated PBMCs, or DNA extracted from either of those sample types. Material: peripheral blood. Recombination joined TRBV5-6 with TRBJ2-2, and 12 junctional nucleotides match TRBD2. This receptor was taken from a woman aged 50 to 60 with COVID-19, enrolled during active disease. In nucleotides, the sequence is TGTGCCAGCAGCTACCTAGCGGGGGGGCTCGCCGGGGAGCTGTTTTTT. Translation gives CASSYLAGGLAGELFF.